Listed here are 6 T cell receptor beta chains from one sample, sequenced in a study of beta chain features in type 1 diabetes. Study outcomes and limitations: Moderate but significant shortening of TCRB CDR3s was recorded in all four CD4+ subsets from Type 1 diabetes patients.

Their specific antigens are unknown. Reverse transcription of all isolated RNA meant that expressed TCRB transcripts were sequenced. The repertoire was sequenced with immunoSEQ multiplex PCR; TCRdb's copy has only in-frame clones and lacks some. The sample has 230,000 or so clones, 16% seen once. The source material was naive CD4+ T cells from blood. The source is a man aged 30-40 years with type 1 diabetes.

This clone has more than one count but fewer than ten. The CDR3 DNA sequence: TGTGCCAGCAGCCCCCAGGACAGGGGAAAGAATGAGCAGTTCTTC. Translating it yields CASSPQDRGKNEQFF. This sequence joins TRBV13 and TRBJ2-1, with 9 nucleotides matching TRBD1. Per the germline V gene, CDR1 is PRHDT and CDR2 is FYEKMQ (reference sequence). V shed 5 bases and J 7 bases; nucleotides not matched to a gene: 9. The CDR3 totals 15 residues.

The chain recombines TRBV5-4 with TRBJ2-7, with D tentatively TRBD1 (5 bases). This CDR3 has 16 residues. Germline V gene data show CDR1 as SGHNT and CDR2 as YYREEE (reference sequence). The V and J ends lost 4 bases and 6 bases respectively, with 23 bases between them. The CDR3 sequence: CASSRRLRGPIAEQYF. In nucleotides, the CDR3 is TGTGCCAGCAGCCGCCGCCTTAGGGGCCCGATTGCCGAGCAGTACTTC.

This clone was observed a few times. The chain employs TRBV6-1 and TRBJ2-6, with unresolved D. This CDR3 has 13 residues. The V and J ends lost 11 bases and 1 base respectively, with 9 bases between them. Germline CDR1 and CDR2: MNHNS and SASEGT. The CDR3, as DNA: TGTGCCGTCAGCAGTTCTGGGGCCAACGTCCTGACTTTC. This encodes CAVSSSGANVLTF.

This clone appeared once. The CDR3 DNA follows: TGTGCCAGCATCGTATCCCTCAGCTCCTACGAGCAGTACTTC. It encodes CASIVSLSSYEQYF. The chain recombines TRBV28 with TRBJ2-7; D unresolved. This CDR3 contains 14 residues. Germline V lookup: CDR1 MDHEN, CDR2 SYDVKM. Trimming pared 7 bases from V and 0 bases from J, leaving 13 bases between.

The chain combines TRBV4-1 with TRBJ2-3, with D possibly TRBD2 on 6 matching bases. This CDR3 comprises 13 residues. V gave up 1 base and J gave up 4 bases, with 6 bases separating them. The germline CDR1 and CDR2 sequences are MGHRA and YSYEKL. DNA for the CDR3: TGCGCCAGCAGCCAAGCGGGGGCAGATACGCAGTATTTT. Translation: CASSQAGADTQYF.

V usage is TRBV7-2 and J usage is TRBJ2-3; 10 nucleotides align to TRBD2. V was clipped by 1 base and J by 1 base; unmatched bases: 5. The CDR3 extends over 17 amino acids. CDR1 is SGHTA, CDR2 FQGNSA, per germline. Here the CDR3 reads CASSLGTSGRRTDTQYF. The CDR3 nucleotides read TGTGCCAGCAGCTTAGGGACTAGCGGTAGACGCACAGATACGCAGTATTTT.